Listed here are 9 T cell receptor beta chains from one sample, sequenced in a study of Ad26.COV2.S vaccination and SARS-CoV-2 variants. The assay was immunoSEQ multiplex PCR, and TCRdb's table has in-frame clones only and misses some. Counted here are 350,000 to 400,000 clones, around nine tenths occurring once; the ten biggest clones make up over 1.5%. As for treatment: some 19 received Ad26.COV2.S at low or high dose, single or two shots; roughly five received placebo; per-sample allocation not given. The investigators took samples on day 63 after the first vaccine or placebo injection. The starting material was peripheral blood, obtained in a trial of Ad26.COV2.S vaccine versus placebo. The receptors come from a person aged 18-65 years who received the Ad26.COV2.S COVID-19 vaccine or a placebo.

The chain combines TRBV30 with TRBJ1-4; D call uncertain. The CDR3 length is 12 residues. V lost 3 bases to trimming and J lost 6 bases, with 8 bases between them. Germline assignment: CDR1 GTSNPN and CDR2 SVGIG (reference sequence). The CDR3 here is CAWRGIYEKLFF. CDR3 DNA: TGTGCCTGGAGGGGAATATATGAAAAACTGTTTTTT.

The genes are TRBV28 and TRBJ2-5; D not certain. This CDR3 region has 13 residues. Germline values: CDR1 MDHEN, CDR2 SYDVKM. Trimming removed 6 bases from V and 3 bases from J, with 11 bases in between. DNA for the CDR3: TGTGCCAGCAGCCTCGACTCCGAAGAGACCCAGTACTTC. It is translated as CASSLDSEETQYF.

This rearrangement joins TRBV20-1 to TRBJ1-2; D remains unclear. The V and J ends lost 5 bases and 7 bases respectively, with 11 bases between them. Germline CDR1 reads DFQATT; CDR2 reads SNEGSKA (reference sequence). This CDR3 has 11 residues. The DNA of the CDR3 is TGCAGTGCTTCCGACTCGCTTGGCTACACCTTC. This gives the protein CSASDSLGYTF.

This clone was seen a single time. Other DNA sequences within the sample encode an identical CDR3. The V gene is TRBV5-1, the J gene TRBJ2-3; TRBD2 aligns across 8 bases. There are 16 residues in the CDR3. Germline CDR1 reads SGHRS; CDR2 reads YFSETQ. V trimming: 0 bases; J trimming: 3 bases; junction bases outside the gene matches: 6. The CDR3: CASSLGASGRTDTQYF. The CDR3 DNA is TGCGCCAGCAGCTTGGGGGCGAGCGGGAGAACAGATACGCAGTATTTT. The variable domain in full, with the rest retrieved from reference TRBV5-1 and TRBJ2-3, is KAGVTQTPRYLIKTRGQQVTLSCSPISGHRSVSWYQQTPGQGLQFLFEYFSETQRNKGNFPGRFSGRQFSNSRSEMNVSTLELGDSALYLCASSLGASGRTDTQYFGPGTRLTVL.

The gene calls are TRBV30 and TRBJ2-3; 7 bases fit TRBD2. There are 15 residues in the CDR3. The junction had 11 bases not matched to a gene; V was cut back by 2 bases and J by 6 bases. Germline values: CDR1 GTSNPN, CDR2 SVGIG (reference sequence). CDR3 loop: CAWSLSSGFSDTQYF. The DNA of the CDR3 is TGTGCCTGGAGTCTATCTAGCGGATTCTCTGATACGCAGTATTTT.

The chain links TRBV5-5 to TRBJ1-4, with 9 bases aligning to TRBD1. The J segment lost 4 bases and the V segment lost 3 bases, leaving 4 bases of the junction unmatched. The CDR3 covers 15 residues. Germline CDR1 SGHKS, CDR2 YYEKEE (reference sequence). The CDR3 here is CASSSGQGYNEKLFF. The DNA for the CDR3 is TGTGCCAGCAGCTCGGGACAGGGATATAATGAAAAACTGTTTTTT. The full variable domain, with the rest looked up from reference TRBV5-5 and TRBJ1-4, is DAGVTQSPTHLIKTRGQQVTLRCSPISGHKSVSWYQQVLGQGPQFIFQYYEKEERGRGNFPDRFSARQFPNYSSELNVNALLLGDSALYLCASSSGQGYNEKLFFGSGTQLSVL.

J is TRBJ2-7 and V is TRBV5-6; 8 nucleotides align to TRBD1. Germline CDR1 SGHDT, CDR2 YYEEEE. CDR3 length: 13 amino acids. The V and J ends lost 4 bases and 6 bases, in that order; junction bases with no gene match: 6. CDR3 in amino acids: CASSLGGQGEQYF. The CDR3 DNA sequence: TGTGCCAGCAGCCTGGGCGGACAGGGCGAGCAGTACTTC.

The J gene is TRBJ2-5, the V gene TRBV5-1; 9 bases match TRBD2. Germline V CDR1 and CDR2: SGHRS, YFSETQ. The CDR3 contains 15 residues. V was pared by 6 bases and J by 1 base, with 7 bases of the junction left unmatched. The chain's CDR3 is CASTPTSGFQETQYF. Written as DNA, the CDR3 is TGCGCCAGCACGCCGACTAGCGGTTTCCAAGAGACCCAGTACTTC.

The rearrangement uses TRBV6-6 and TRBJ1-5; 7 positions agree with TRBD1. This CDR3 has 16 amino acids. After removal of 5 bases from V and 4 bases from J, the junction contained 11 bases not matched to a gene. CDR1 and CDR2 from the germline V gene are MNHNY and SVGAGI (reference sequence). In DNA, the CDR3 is TGTGCCAGCAGTCCCTCAGACGGGACAGCTAATCAGCCCCAGCATTTT. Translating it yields CASSPSDGTANQPQHF.